This TCR beta chain was observed in a study of cytomegalovirus exposure and HLA in healthy donors. General study results and limits: In a later analysis, parvovirus B19, influenza, CMV and Epstein-Barr virus appeared linked to several top co-occurrence clusters. Some V segments, TRBV6-2 and TRBV6-3 among them, were indistinguishable and were therefore excluded. For most TCR beta V segments, an earlier analysis put the productive rate at about 90% or about 30% of the time.

The CDR3 length is 14 residues. Between the trimmed V and J ends, which lost 8 bases and 1 base, there was a span of 14 bases. CDR1 and CDR2 from the germline V gene are MGHRA and YSYEKL. Worth noting for this clone: Its antigen remains unknown.

The primer mix had 60 Vbeta and 13 Jbeta primers. Profiling relied on immunoSEQ multiplex PCR, and the TCRdb table lists in-frame clones only, not all of them. The sample records under 150,000 clones, over 60% being singletons. This chain uses TRBV4-1 with TRBJ1-1, with a possible D match to TRBD1 (6 bases). The TCR was taken from a human donor in good health. Material: PBMCs. The CDR3 region is CASRGQLKNTEAFF. The CDR3 coding sequence is TGCGCCAGCCGTGGACAGCTCAAGAACACTGAAGCTTTCTTT.